What follows are 18 T cell receptor beta chains derived from one specimen sequenced in a study of CD8+ T cells in alopecia areata. RNA was extracted and reverse transcribed into cDNA as the sequencing template. The assay was immunoSEQ multiplex PCR, and TCRdb's table has in-frame clones only and misses some. The table includes over 150,000 clones, less than 80% detected once. Treatment in this sample: oral pan-JAK inhibitor, 5-10 mg twice daily. This material consisted of CD4+ T cells sorted from blood, taken at week 24, from a patient treated with tofacitinib. These receptors were taken from a human donor with alopecia areata.

The table lists this clone with a few counts. The chain has TRBV7-9 and TRBJ2-5; D remains ambiguous. V dropped 5 bases and J dropped 1 base, with 17 bases sitting between them. This CDR3 contains 16 residues. Germline V CDR1 and CDR2: SEHNR, FQNEAQ (reference sequence). Written as DNA, the CDR3 is TGTGCCAGCAGCCGACTGGGCAGGACGATCCAAGAGACCCAGTACTTC. This codes for CASSRLGRTIQETQYF.

CDR3: CASKLRGGYEQYF. The DNA for the CDR3 is TGTGCCAGCAAATTGCGGGGGGGATACGAGCAGTACTTC. The chain uses TRBV2 and TRBJ2-7; 9 positions match TRBD2. Per germline, CDR1 SNHLY and CDR2 FYNNEI. CDR3 length: 13 amino acids. With 7 bases clipped from V and 4 bases from J, the junction kept 5 bases outside the gene matches.

In this sample, this clone turned up a few times. CDR3 nucleotide sequence: TGTGCCAGCAGCAAGACAGGTCAAGAGACCCAGTACTTC. Translated: CASSKTGQETQYF. The rearrangement joins TRBV25-1 to TRBJ2-5; D is perhaps TRBD1 (6 bases). The CDR3 runs 13 residues. V gave up 6 bases and J gave up 2 bases, with 10 bases separating them. Germline CDR1 is MGHDK and CDR2 is SYGVNS.

The CDR3 sequence: CASRGETSNQPQHF. The CDR3 DNA follows: TGTGCCAGCAGAGGGGAGACTAGCAATCAGCCCCAGCATTTT. V is TRBV2 and J is TRBJ1-5; weak D call: TRBD1 (5 bases). Germline CDR1 reads SNHLY; CDR2 reads FYNNEI. The V end lost 6 bases, the J end lost 0 bases, and 9 bases lay between the germline ends. This CDR3 comprises 14 residues. The whole variable domain, filled in from reference TRBV2 and TRBJ1-5, reads EPEVTQTPSHQVTQMGQEVILRCVPISNHLYFYWYRQILGQKVEFLVSFYNNEISEKSEIFDDQFSVERPDGSNFTLKIRSTKLEDSAMYFCASRGETSNQPQHFGDGTRLSIL.

V and J are TRBV19 and TRBJ2-7, with a tentative D call TRBD1 (6 bases). With 5 bases removed from V and 0 bases from J, the gap between germline ends came to 8 bases. CDR3 length: 13 amino acids. Germline CDR1 LNHDA, CDR2 SQIVND (reference sequence). As DNA, the CDR3 is TGTGCCAGTAGTCGACAGGACTCCTACGAGCAGTACTTC. Its protein is CASSRQDSYEQYF.

This clone was recorded at least ten times. The rearrangement joins TRBV30 to TRBJ2-6; D is possibly TRBD2 (6 bases). The V gene's germline CDR1 is GTSNPN and CDR2 SVGIG (reference sequence). Trimming took off 0 bases at V and 6 bases at J, with 9 bases between the two ends. This CDR3 is 14 amino acids long. The CDR3 loop reads CAWSVWGVANVLTF. CDR3 sequence (DNA): TGTGCCTGGAGTGTATGGGGGGTGGCCAACGTCCTGACTTTC.

This clone was found a few times. The chain carries TRBV10-3 and TRBJ1-2; possible D gene TRBD1, 5 bases. Germline V gene lookup returns CDR1 ENHRY and CDR2 SYGVKD. This CDR3 region has 14 residues. The germline V and J ends were trimmed by 10 bases and 4 bases, with 19 bases remaining between them. The CDR3 sequence: CASRKGRAGYGYTF. The CDR3 DNA follows: TGTGCCAGCAGGAAGGGCAGGGCGGGCTATGGCTACACCTTC.

This clone was recorded once. The chain couples TRBV6-5 to TRBJ2-7; TRBD1 aligns across 10 bases. This CDR3 has 15 amino acids. Germline-derived CDR1 and CDR2 are MNHEY and SVGAGI. With 7 bases clipped from V and 8 bases from J, the junction kept 14 bases outside the gene matches. The DNA for the CDR3 is TGTGCCAGCAATACCAGACAGGGGGCCCAGAGGAAGCAGTACTTC. Its protein is CASNTRQGAQRKQYF.

The V and J genes are TRBV4-1 and TRBJ1-5; D ambiguous. Looked up from germline, CDR1 is MGHRA and CDR2 is YSYEKL. Trimming cost V 0 bases and J 6 bases, with 6 bases left between them. The CDR3 loop spans 13 amino acids. CDR3 in amino acids: CASSQDVIQPQHF. The CDR3, as DNA: TGCGCCAGCAGCCAAGACGTTATTCAGCCCCAGCATTTT.

With respect to this clone: Other DNA sequences within the sample encode an identical CDR3. The V call is TRBV30, the J call TRBJ1-5; D is unclear. V was shortened by 1 base and J by 2 bases, with 9 bases between the two germline ends. The CDR3 length is 14 residues. The germline V gene has CDR1 GTSNPN and CDR2 SVGIG (reference sequence). CDR3 sequence (DNA): TGTGCCTGGAGTGAAGGGAATGGCAATCAGCCCCAGCATTTT. Amino acid sequence: CAWSEGNGNQPQHF. Variable domain in full (rest from reference TRBV30 and TRBJ1-5): SQTIHQWPATLVQPVGSPLSLECTVEGTSNPNLYWYRQAAGRGLQLLFYSVGIGQISSEVPQNLSASRPQDRQFILSSKKLLLSDSGFYLCAWSEGNGNQPQHFGDGTRLSIL.

Only a few counts were recorded for this clone. The chain has TRBV30 and TRBJ2-3; 8 bases are shared with TRBD2. Germline trimming cut 2 bases from V and 6 bases from J; bases unmatched to any gene: 10. Germline CDR1 GTSNPN, CDR2 SVGIG (reference sequence). The CDR3 loop spans 15 amino acids. The CDR3 sequence: CAWSWGSGAGDTQYF. CDR3 sequence (DNA): TGTGCCTGGAGTTGGGGTAGCGGGGCCGGGGATACGCAGTATTTT.

The chain recombines TRBV19 with TRBJ1-2, with 7 bases lining up with TRBD1. The trim removed 7 bases at V and 8 bases at J, leaving 13 bases unmatched. CDR1 is LNHDA, CDR2 SQIVND, per germline (reference sequence). The CDR3 runs to 14 residues. The CDR3 sequence: CASNLRGQVLGYTF. The DNA of the CDR3 is TGTGCCAGTAACCTCCGAGGACAGGTTTTAGGCTACACCTTC.

This chain joins TRBV5-6 and TRBJ2-1; 12 bases match TRBD2. Germline lookup yields CDR1 SGHDT and CDR2 YYEEEE. V was pared by 4 bases and J by 5 bases, with 4 bases of the junction left unmatched. This CDR3 spans 15 amino acids. CDR3 sequence: CASSRLAGENNEQFF. The CDR3 nucleotides are TGTGCCAGCAGCCGACTAGCGGGGGAGAACAATGAGCAGTTCTTC.

This clone was found a few times. The rearrangement joins TRBV7-9 to TRBJ2-6; 8 bases fit TRBD1. Germline V gene data show CDR1 as SEHNR and CDR2 as FQNEAQ (reference sequence). This CDR3 comprises 14 residues. The V segment lost 5 bases and the J segment 12 bases; nucleotides outside the gene matches: 9. Written as DNA, the CDR3 is TGTGCCAGCAGCGGGACAGGTTCTGGCACCGTCCTGACTTTC. Its protein product is CASSGTGSGTVLTF.

This chain connects TRBV2 to TRBJ1-1, with no clear D. The CDR3 contains 13 residues. The ends were cut back, 5 bases at V and 0 bases at J, with 7 bases in the middle. Looked up from germline, CDR1 is SNHLY and CDR2 is FYNNEI. The CDR3 reads CASSLDMNTEAFF. CDR3 DNA: TGTGCCAGCAGTTTAGACATGAACACTGAAGCTTTCTTT.

The J gene is TRBJ2-1, the V gene TRBV7-9, with 9 bases identical to TRBD1. With V trimmed by 5 bases and J by 4 bases, 6 bases remained unmatched. Per the germline V gene, CDR1 is SEHNR and CDR2 is FQNEAQ (reference sequence). The CDR3 has 15 amino acids. The CDR3 sequence: CASSPPGTGYNEQFF. The DNA of the CDR3 is TGTGCCAGCAGCCCACCCGGGACAGGGTACAATGAGCAGTTCTTC.

This clone was observed a few times. This chain uses TRBV29-1 with TRBJ2-2; D possibly corresponds to TRBD1 (5 bases). Trimming pared 7 bases from V and 4 bases from J, leaving 10 bases between. The germline V gene encodes CDR1 SQVTM and CDR2 ANQGSEA. CDR3 size: 12 residues. This CDR3 reads CSGGHGTGELFF. The CDR3 DNA reads TGCAGCGGCGGACATGGCACCGGGGAGCTGTTTTTT.

This clone has just one count. The rearrangement joins TRBV7-9 to TRBJ2-6; 7 bases line up with TRBD2. Germline values: CDR1 SEHNR, CDR2 FQNEAQ (reference sequence). Trimming removed 5 bases from V and 0 bases from J; junction bases left unmatched: 4. The CDR3 sequence is 16 residues long. CDR3 sequence: CASSQRGVSGANVLTF. In nucleotides, the CDR3 is TGTGCCAGCAGCCAGCGGGGAGTCTCTGGGGCCAACGTCCTGACTTTC.